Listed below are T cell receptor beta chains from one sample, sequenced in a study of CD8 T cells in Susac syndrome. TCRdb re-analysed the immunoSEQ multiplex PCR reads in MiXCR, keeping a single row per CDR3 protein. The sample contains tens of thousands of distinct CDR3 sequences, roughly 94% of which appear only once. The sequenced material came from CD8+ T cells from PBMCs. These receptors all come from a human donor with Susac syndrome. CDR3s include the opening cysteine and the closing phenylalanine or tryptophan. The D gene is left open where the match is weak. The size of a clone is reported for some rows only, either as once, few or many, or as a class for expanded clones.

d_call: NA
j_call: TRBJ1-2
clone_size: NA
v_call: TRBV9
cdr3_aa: CASFSGGYGYTF
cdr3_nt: TGTGCCAGCTTCTCGGGGGGCTATGGCTACACCTTC

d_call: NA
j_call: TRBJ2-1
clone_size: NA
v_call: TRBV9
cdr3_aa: CASSVGDGGEQFF
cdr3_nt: TGTGCCAGCAGCGTAGGGGACGGGGGCGAGCAGTTCTTC

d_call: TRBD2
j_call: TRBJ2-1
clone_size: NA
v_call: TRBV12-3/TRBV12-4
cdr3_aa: CASSGGLAREQFF
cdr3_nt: TGTGCCAGCAGTGGGGGACTAGCGCGTGAGCAGTTCTTC

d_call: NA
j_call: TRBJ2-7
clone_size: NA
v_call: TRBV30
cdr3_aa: CAVTGAHLFYEQYF
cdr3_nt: TGTGCGGTCACCGGGGCTCATCTTTTCTACGAGCAGTACTTC

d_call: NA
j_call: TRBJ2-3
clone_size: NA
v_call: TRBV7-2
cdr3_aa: CASSFRSYAADTQYF
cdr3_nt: TGTGCCAGCAGCTTCCGTTCTTATGCCGCAGATACGCAGTATTTT

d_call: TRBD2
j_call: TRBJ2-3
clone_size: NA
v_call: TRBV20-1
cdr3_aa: CSAPLAGGRGDTQYF
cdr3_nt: TGCAGTGCTCCCCTAGCGGGGGGCCGGGGAGATACGCAGTATTTT

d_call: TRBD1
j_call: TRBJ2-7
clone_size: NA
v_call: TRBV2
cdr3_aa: CASSPGQSNEQYF
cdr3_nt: TGTGCCAGCAGCCCGGGACAGAGCAACGAGCAGTACTTC

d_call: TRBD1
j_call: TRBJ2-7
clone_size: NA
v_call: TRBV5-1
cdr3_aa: CASSLESGDRGIYEQYF
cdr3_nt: TGCGCCAGCAGCTTGGAGTCCGGGGACAGGGGGATCTACGAGCAGTACTTC

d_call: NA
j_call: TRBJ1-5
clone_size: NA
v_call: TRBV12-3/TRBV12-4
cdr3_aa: CASSFGDSNQPQHF
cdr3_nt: TGTGCCAGCAGTTTTGGGGATAGCAATCAGCCCCAGCATTTT

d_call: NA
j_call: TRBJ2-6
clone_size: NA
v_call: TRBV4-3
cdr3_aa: CASSQDAGSGANVLTF
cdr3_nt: TGCGCCAGCAGCCAAGATGCGGGGTCTGGGGCCAACGTCCTGACTTTC

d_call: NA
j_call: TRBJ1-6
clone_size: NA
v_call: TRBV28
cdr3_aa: CASRPPLHF
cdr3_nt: TGTGCCAGCAGGCCACCCCTCCACTTT

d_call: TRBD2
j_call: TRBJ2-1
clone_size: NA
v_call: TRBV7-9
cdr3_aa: CASSLARGGGASNEQFF
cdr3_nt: TGTGCCAGCAGCTTAGCGCGTGGCGGGGGGGCCAGTAATGAGCAGTTCTTC

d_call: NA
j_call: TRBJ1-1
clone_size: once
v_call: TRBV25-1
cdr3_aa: CASGVRTEAFF
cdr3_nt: TGTGCATCAGGGGTGAGAACTGAAGCTTTCTTT

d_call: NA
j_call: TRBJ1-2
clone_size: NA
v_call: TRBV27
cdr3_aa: CASSLSPGHGYTF
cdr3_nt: TGTGCCAGCAGTTTATCCCCGGGTCATGGCTACACCTTC

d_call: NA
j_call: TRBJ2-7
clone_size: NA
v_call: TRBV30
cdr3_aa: CACRWVTHEQYF
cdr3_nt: TGTGCCTGCAGGTGGGTTACCCACGAGCAGTACTTC

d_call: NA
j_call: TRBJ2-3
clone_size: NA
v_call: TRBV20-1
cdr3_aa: CSAKEETTDTQYF
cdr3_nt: TGCAGTGCTAAGGAGGAGACCACAGATACGCAGTATTTT

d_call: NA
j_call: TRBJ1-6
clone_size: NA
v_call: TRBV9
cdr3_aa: CASSKQGSPLHF
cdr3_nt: TGTGCCAGCAGCAAACAGGGTTCACCCCTCCACTTT

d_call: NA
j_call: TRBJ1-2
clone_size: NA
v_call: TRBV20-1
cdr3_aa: CSARDRRDYGYTF
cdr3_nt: TGCAGTGCTCGAGACAGGAGAGACTATGGCTACACCTTC

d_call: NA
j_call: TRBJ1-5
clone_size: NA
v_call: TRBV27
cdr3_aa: CASGSSGNQPQHF
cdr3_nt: TGTGCCAGCGGGAGTTCTGGGAATCAGCCCCAGCATTTT

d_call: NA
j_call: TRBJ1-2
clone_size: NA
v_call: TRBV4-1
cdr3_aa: CASSQGATDGYTF
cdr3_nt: TGCGCCAGCAGCCAAGGGGCCACGGATGGCTACACCTTC

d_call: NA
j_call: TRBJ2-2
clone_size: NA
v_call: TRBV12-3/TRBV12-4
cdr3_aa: CASSFRIRGTGELFF
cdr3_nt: TGTGCCAGCAGTTTCCGGATTCGAGGGACCGGGGAGCTGTTTTTT

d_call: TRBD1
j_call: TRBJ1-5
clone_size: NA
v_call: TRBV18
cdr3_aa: CASSQYRDRANQPQHF
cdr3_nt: TGTGCCAGCTCACAATACCGGGACAGGGCCAATCAGCCCCAGCATTTT

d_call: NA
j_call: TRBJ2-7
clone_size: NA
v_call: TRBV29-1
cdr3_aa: CSVGGRDSYEQYF
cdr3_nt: TGCAGCGTCGGAGGGCGAGACTCCTACGAGCAGTACTTC

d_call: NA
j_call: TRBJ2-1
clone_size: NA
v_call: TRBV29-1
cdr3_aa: CSSTANNEQFF
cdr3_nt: TGCAGCTCGACGGCTAACAATGAGCAGTTCTTC

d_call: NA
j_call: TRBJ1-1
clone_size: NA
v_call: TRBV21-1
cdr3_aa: CASSVLPEDIIATRGFF
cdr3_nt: TGTGCCAGCAGCGTTCTTCCAGAAGACATCATAGCAACCAGGGGTTTCTTT

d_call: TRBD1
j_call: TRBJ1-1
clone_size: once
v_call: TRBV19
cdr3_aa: CASSTPDRENTEAFF
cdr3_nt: TGTGCCAGTAGTACCCCGGACAGGGAGAACACTGAAGCTTTCTTT

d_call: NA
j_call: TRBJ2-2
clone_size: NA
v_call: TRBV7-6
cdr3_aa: CASSSGTLGRELFF
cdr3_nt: TGTGCCAGCAGCTCCGGGACCCTAGGCCGGGAGCTGTTTTTT

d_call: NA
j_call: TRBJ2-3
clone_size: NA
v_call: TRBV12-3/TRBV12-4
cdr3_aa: CASSLQLSTDTQYF
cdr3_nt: TGTGCCAGCAGTTTACAGCTTAGCACAGATACGCAGTATTTT

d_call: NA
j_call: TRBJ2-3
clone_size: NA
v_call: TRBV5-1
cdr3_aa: CASSPDSTDTQYF
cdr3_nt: TGCGCCAGCAGCCCGGACAGCACAGATACGCAGTATTTT

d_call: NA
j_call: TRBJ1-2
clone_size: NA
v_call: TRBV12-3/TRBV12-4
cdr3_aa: CASSPWAPNYGYTF
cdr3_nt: TGTGCCAGCAGTCCGTGGGCCCCAAACTATGGCTACACCTTC